Listed below are T cell receptor beta chains from one sample, sequenced in a study of early T cells in non-severe SARS-CoV-2 infection. Each CDR3 protein gets one entry after TCRdb re-called the 5' RACE reads with MiXCR. The sample includes approximately 120,000 distinct CDR3 sequences, about 16% of them seen just once. The specimen sequenced was whole blood. The source of these receptors is an adult who was a healthcare worker with PCR-confirmed SARS-CoV-2 infection or an uninfected control (not recorded which). CDR3s include the opening cysteine and the closing phenylalanine or tryptophan. A D gene is named only where the DNA matches it firmly.

cdr3_aa	d_call	j_call	v_call	cdr3_length
CASSLLEPRISGELFF	.	TRBJ2-2	TRBV11-2	16
CASSDSYTEAFF	.	TRBJ1-1	TRBV10-2	12
CASSETANYGYTF	.	TRBJ1-2	TRBV2	13
CASNWLAGPYEQFF	TRBD2	TRBJ2-1	TRBV2	14
CASSYSRGQNGYTF	.	TRBJ1-2	TRBV6-9	14
CASSEPPDETQYF	.	TRBJ2-5	TRBV10-2	13
CASSGLNKETQYF	.	TRBJ2-5	TRBV12-3/TRBV12-4	13
CASKLGNTIYF	.	TRBJ1-3	TRBV12-3/TRBV12-4	11
CASSTLRTGQDGYTF	TRBD1	TRBJ1-2	TRBV9	15
CASSDSGSGANVLTF	.	TRBJ2-6	TRBV6-4	15